These 25 T cell receptor beta chains share one sample of origin, sequenced in a study of regulatory T cells in long-lasting Graves disease. Combining iRepertoire HTBI primers with Arm-PCR of CDR3 regions, the authors built TCR beta libraries. TCRdb reprocessed the multiplex PCR reads with MiXCR, giving one entry per CDR3 protein. Among a few hundred thousand distinct CDR3 sequences listed, 20% to 25% were seen once. Time point specified: persistent/refractory GD, antithyroid drugs over 5 years with positive TRAb. PBMC RNA was the source of the TCR library. Specimen: peripheral blood mononuclear cells (PBMCs), collected when the disease was refractory, from a patient treated with antithyroid drugs. These receptor sequences come from a female donor with Graves disease.

This clonotype was detected a few times. The rearrangement links TRBV7-9 to TRBJ2-7; the match to TRBD1 covers 9 bases. CDR1 SEHNR and CDR2 FQNEAQ come from the germline V gene (reference sequence). The CDR3 consists of 15 residues. J gave up 4 bases and V 4 bases, and 8 bases lay outside the gene matches. For the CDR3, the DNA is TGTGCCAGCAGCTCCGTTGACAGGGGGTATTACGAGCAGTACTTC. Encoded protein: CASSSVDRGYYEQYF.

The sample holds many counts of this clonotype. This chain links TRBV2 with TRBJ1-5; TRBD1 matches at 9 bases. Germline CDR1 reads SNHLY; CDR2 reads FYNNEI. Germline trimming cut 8 bases from V and 3 bases from J; bases unmatched to any gene: 17. CDR3 length: 18 residues. In DNA form, the CDR3 reads TGTGCCAGCCAAGGAGGGACAGGGTTGCTTCTTGACAATCAGCCCCAGCATTTT. It yields the protein CASQGGTGLLLDNQPQHF.

At least ten counts were recorded for this clonotype. The chain carries TRBV28 and TRBJ2-7; D uncertain. The germline V gene has CDR1 MDHEN and CDR2 SYDVKM. Trimming took 8 bases from V and 0 from J, leaving 17 bases between them. CDR3 length: 15 amino acids. Here the CDR3 DNA reads TGTGCCAGCCAAACCCCGGGCCGTAGCTCCTACGAGCAGTACTTC. This translates into CASQTPGRSSYEQYF.

The chain carries TRBV9 and TRBJ2-3; the D gene is possibly TRBD2 (5 bases). The ends were cut back, 6 bases at V and 4 bases at J, with 15 bases in the middle. This CDR3 contains 14 residues. Germline assignment: CDR1 SGDLS and CDR2 YYNGEE. The DNA of the CDR3 is TGTGCCAGCAACAGCGGAAGCACCCCAGATACGCAGTATTTT. This translates into CASNSGSTPDTQYF. Together with reference TRBV9 and TRBJ2-3, the CDR3 gives the full variable domain: DSGVTQTPKHLITATGQRVTLRCSPRSGDLSVYWYQQSLDQGLQFLIQYYNGEERAKGNILERFSAQQFPDLHSELNLSSLELGDSALYFCASNSGSTPDTQYFGPGTRLTVL.

This clonotype was counted only a few times. V is TRBV5-1 and J is TRBJ2-5; D might be TRBD1 (6 bases). This CDR3 is 15 amino acids long. Germline assignment: CDR1 SGHRS and CDR2 YFSETQ. V shed 3 bases and J shed 5 bases, with 17 bases lying between them. The CDR3 bases are TGCGCCAGCAGCTCCCCAAATCAGGGGTTGGAGACCCAGTACTTC. It encodes CASSSPNQGLETQYF.

This clonotype came up a few times. V gene TRBV19 combines with J gene TRBJ1-6, with unresolved D. Looked up from germline, CDR1 is LNHDA and CDR2 is SQIVND (reference sequence). Trimming left V 1 base short and J 4 bases short, with 23 bases between. There are 20 residues in the CDR3. CDR3 region: CASSIGGGGLGPGYNSPLHF. Written as DNA, the CDR3 is TGTGCCAGTAGTATAGGAGGCGGCGGCCTAGGACCCGGATATAATTCACCCCTCCACTTT.

The chain uses TRBV5-1 and TRBJ2-2; D remains ambiguous. The germline gives CDR1 SGHRS, CDR2 YFSETQ. This CDR3 has 16 residues. Trimming left V 0 bases short and J 1 base short, with 10 bases between. CDR3 in amino acids: CASSLDSRRNTGELFF. The CDR3 DNA follows: TGCGCCAGCAGCTTGGACAGTAGGAGGAACACCGGGGAGCTGTTTTTT.

The chain joins TRBV28 to TRBJ2-3; 13 bases fit TRBD2. Unmatched junction bases numbered 7, after V lost 2 bases and J lost 2 bases. Germline CDR1 MDHEN, CDR2 SYDVKM. The length of the CDR3 is 18 residues. The chain's CDR3 is CASSLRTSGSKVTDTQYF. For the CDR3, the DNA is TGTGCCAGCAGTTTAAGGACTAGCGGGAGTAAGGTCACAGATACGCAGTATTTT.

This clonotype appeared many times. This chain joins TRBV11-2 and TRBJ1-1, with D perhaps matching TRBD1 (6 bases). Per germline, CDR1 SGHAT and CDR2 FQNNGV. This CDR3 region has 14 residues. V lost 7 bases, J lost 5 bases, and 17 bases lay in between. DNA for the CDR3: TGTGCCAGCACCCGGGGGGGCCTGGATACTGAAGCTTTCTTT. It encodes CASTRGGLDTEAFF.

This clonotype was seen many times. V usage is TRBV12-3 or TRBV12-4 and J usage is TRBJ2-7; either TRBD1 or TRBD2 may supply D (5 bases each). The CDR3 length is 16 residues. With 6 bases removed from V and 2 bases from J, the gap between germline ends came to 20 bases. For the CDR3, the DNA is TGTGCCAGCAGCTCAACGATCGGGACGGTCGCCTACGAGCAGTACTTC. Translating gives CASSSTIGTVAYEQYF.

The chain recombines TRBV18 with TRBJ2-7, with D tentatively TRBD2 (6 bases). The CDR3 covers 14 residues. Trimming left V 6 bases short and J 4 bases short, with 16 bases between. The germline V gene has CDR1 KGHSH and CDR2 LQKENI. The CDR3 reads CASSPGLGGYEQYF. The CDR3 DNA sequence: TGTGCCAGCTCGCCGGGACTTGGAGGATACGAGCAGTACTTC.

This clonotype was seen once. V gene TRBV28 combines with J gene TRBJ2-1; no clear D gene. Trimming took 2 bases from V and 7 from J, leaving 9 bases between them. The CDR3 contains 13 residues. Looked up from germline, CDR1 is MDHEN and CDR2 is SYDVKM. In DNA, the CDR3 is TGTGCCAGCAGTTTACACAACAGAAATGAGCAGTTCTTC. Protein product: CASSLHNRNEQFF.

This clonotype occurred many times. V gene TRBV27 combines with J gene TRBJ1-1; 7 nucleotides agree with TRBD1. Germline V gene lookup returns CDR1 MNHEY and CDR2 SMNVEV (reference sequence). V lost 5 bases and J lost 5; bases outside the gene matches: 14. This CDR3 region has 16 residues. As DNA, the CDR3 is TGTGCCAGCAGTCTAGACGGAAGGGGGCGGGGAACTGAAGCTTTCTTT. It codes for CASSLDGRGRGTEAFF.

The table lists this clonotype with many counts. The gene calls are TRBV28 and TRBJ2-7, with D perhaps matching TRBD2 (6 bases). The V gene lost 11 bases and the J gene lost 1 base, with 15 bases spanning the gap. CDR1 and CDR2 from the germline V gene are MDHEN and SYDVKM. This CDR3 region has 13 residues. In nucleotides, the CDR3 is TGTGCCTCCTGGGACTCTTCATCCTACGAGCAGTACTTC. This encodes CASWDSSSYEQYF.

This clonotype was recorded many times. The chain carries TRBV5-1 and TRBJ1-4, with D possibly TRBD1 on 6 matching bases. Germline V gene sequence: CDR1 SGHRS, CDR2 YFSETQ. This CDR3 is 15 amino acids long. V was trimmed by 4 bases and J by 4 bases, leaving 14 bases between them. The CDR3 sequence is CASSLGTTRNEKLFF. The CDR3 bases are TGCGCCAGCAGCCTCGGGACAACTCGTAATGAAAAACTGTTTTTT.

This clonotype was seen repeatedly, ten times or more. This chain links TRBV28 with TRBJ1-5; D is uncertain. Germline CDR1 is MDHEN and CDR2 is SYDVKM. This CDR3 region has 12 residues. V was shortened by 6 bases and J by 0 bases, with 3 bases between the two germline ends. CDR3 region: CASRFSNQPQHF. The CDR3 DNA sequence: TGTGCCAGCAGATTTAGCAATCAGCCCCAGCATTTT.

This clonotype was found many times. The V and J genes are TRBV28 and TRBJ2-5; 12 bases align to TRBD2. From germline, CDR1 is MDHEN and CDR2 SYDVKM. This CDR3 region has 17 residues. Trimming took 3 bases from V and 5 from J; bases not matched to a gene: 10. CDR3 in amino acids: CASSFRTSGTLWETQYF. The CDR3 bases are TGTGCCAGCAGTTTCCGGACTAGCGGGACCCTTTGGGAGACCCAGTACTTC.

The chain joins TRBV12-5 to TRBJ2-7; the D gene could be TRBD1 or TRBD2 (5 bases each). This CDR3 has 13 amino acids. CDR1 and CDR2 from the germline V gene are LGHNT and FRNRAP. Trimming shortened V by 5 bases and J by 9 bases, and 17 bases separated the two germline ends. The CDR3 spells CASGLEARGGQYF. Here the CDR3 DNA reads TGTGCTAGTGGTCTGGAGGCGAGGGGCGGGCAGTACTTC.

This clonotype was seen a handful of times. This rearrangement joins TRBV25-1 to TRBJ2-5; TRBD1 aligns across 10 bases. TRBJ2-7 explains the end of the DNA better; the J call may be wrong. The CDR3 sequence is 14 residues long. CDR1 is MGHDK and CDR2 is SYGVNS in the germline V gene. The CDR3 DNA reads TGTGCCAGCAGTGAATATGGACAGGGGGACGAGCAGTACTTC. Translation: CASSEYGQGDEQYF.

This clonotype was detected ten times or more. The chain joins TRBV7-2 to TRBJ2-7; no clear D gene. Trimming cost V 4 bases and J 3 bases, with 10 bases left between them. The CDR3 is 13 amino acids. Germline V lookup: CDR1 SGHTA, CDR2 FQGNSA. The DNA for the CDR3 is TGTGCCAGCAGCTCCCTCGGAGTCTACGAGCAGTACTTC. Protein: CASSSLGVYEQYF.

In this sample, this clonotype turned up a few times. This chain connects TRBV7-9 to TRBJ2-7; D tentatively fits TRBD1 or TRBD2 (6 bases each). This CDR3 comprises 15 residues. Deletions cut 5 bases from V and 2 bases from J, with 16 bases between. Looked up from germline, CDR1 is SEHNR and CDR2 is FQNEAQ (reference sequence). CDR3 DNA sequence: TGTGCCAGCAGCGGGGCTGGGGGGCTTACCTACGAGCAGTACTTC. This translates into CASSGAGGLTYEQYF.

For this clonotype: It may be a read error: a sequence one base away is much more abundant. The chain employs TRBV6-2 or TRBV6-3 and TRBJ2-5; 16 bases fit TRBD2. CDR1 MNHEY and CDR2 SVGEGT come from the germline V gene. The CDR3 loop spans 17 amino acids. CDR3 sequence (DNA): TGTGCCGGCAGCCCGGGACTAGCGGGAGGGATGGTCGAGACCCAGTACTTC. Its translation is CAGSPGLAGGMVETQYF.

Many counts were recorded for this clonotype. The chain links TRBV11-2 to TRBJ2-7; D remains ambiguous. V was clipped by 2 bases and J by 2 bases, with 16 bases between them. The CDR3 has 16 residues. The germline V gene has CDR1 SGHAT and CDR2 FQNNGV. CDR3 sequence reads: CASSLSFGYGTYEQYF. The DNA of the CDR3 is TGTGCCAGCAGCTTATCGTTCGGATACGGAACCTACGAGCAGTACTTC.

This clonotype was observed many times. This sequence joins TRBV7-3 and TRBJ1-4; possible D gene TRBD1, 5 bases. Trimming stripped 0 bases from V and 6 bases from J, with 8 bases between. There are 14 residues in the CDR3. Germline V lookup: CDR1 SGHTA, CDR2 FQGTGA. CDR3 region: CASSLTGTDEKLFF. The CDR3 region has the DNA TGTGCCAGCAGCTTAACAGGGACGGATGAAAAACTGTTTTTT.

This clonotype occurred a few times. This chain joins TRBV28 and TRBJ2-1, with 7 nucleotides matching TRBD2. The germline CDR1 and CDR2 sequences are MDHEN and SYDVKM. The CDR3 has 14 residues. V lost 5 bases to trimming and J lost 4 bases; unmatched junction nucleotides: 5. Here the CDR3 DNA reads TGTGCCAGCAGTCTACGACTAGCTTACAATGAGCAGTTCTTC. Amino acids: CASSLRLAYNEQFF.